Reported below is one TCR beta chain. This specimen comes from a study of blood T cell repertoires in COVID-19. On the study more broadly: The cDNA or gDNA used as material had been derived from T cells, B-cell-depleted T cells, or PBMCs.

In the authors' methods: Counts of nucleated cells, estimated from reference gene primer amplification, were obtained. TCRdb's copy holds only in-frame clones and misses some; the assay was immunoSEQ multiplex PCR. V, J and clone size are those of that table, while D and trimming were read from the DNA. Among tens of thousands of clones listed, around 90% were seen once. Sequences were obtained from peripheral blood. The origin of this receptor is a man aged 55 to 70 with acute or convalescent COVID-19.

CDR3 amino acids: CASRPGTGGGTQHF. The CDR3 nucleotides read TGTGCCAGCCGACCTGGGACAGGGGGAGGGACCCAGCATTTT. This chain links TRBV2 with TRBJ1-5, with 11 bases matching TRBD1. The CDR3 covers 14 residues. Germline values: CDR1 SNHLY, CDR2 FYNNEI. The V segment lost 8 bases and the J segment 11 bases; nucleotides outside the gene matches: 11.